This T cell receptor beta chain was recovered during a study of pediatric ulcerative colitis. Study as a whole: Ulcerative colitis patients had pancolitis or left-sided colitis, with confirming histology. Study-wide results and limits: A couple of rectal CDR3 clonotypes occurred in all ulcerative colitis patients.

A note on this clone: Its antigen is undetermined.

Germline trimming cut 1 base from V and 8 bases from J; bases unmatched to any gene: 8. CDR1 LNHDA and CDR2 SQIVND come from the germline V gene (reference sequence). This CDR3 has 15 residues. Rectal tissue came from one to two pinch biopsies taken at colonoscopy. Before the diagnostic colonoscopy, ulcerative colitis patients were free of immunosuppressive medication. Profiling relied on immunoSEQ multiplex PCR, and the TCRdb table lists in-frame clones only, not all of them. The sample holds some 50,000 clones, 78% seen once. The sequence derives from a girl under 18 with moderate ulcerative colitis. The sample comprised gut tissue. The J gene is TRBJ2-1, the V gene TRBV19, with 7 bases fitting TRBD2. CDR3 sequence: CASSIGASGGDEQFF. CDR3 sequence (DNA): TGTGCCAGTAGTATAGGGGCTAGCGGAGGGGATGAGCAGTTCTTC.